This TCR beta chain was obtained from a study of CD8+CD57+ T cells in acquired aplastic anemia. At the level of the study: Isolated CD4+ and CD8+ cells, once sorted, yielded DNA averaging roughly 3 ug.

According to the study, genomic DNA was the template for TCR beta VDJ and CDR3 profiling. TCRdb re-called the reads through MiXCR, storing one row per CDR3 protein. The table shows 250,000 to 350,000 distinct CDR3 sequences, with roughly three fifths occurring only once. The CDR3 runs to 14 residues. Trimming at V came to 5 bases and at J to 6 bases, leaving 8 bases not matched to a gene. Germline V gene data show CDR1 as DFQATT and CDR2 as SNEGSKA (reference sequence). Sequencing used sorted CD4+, CD8+, or CD8+CD57+ T cells (not recorded which) from PBMCs. This chain uses TRBV20-1 with TRBJ1-5; TRBD1 matches 9 bases. The TCR was taken from a human donor with severe aplastic anemia or a healthy control (not recorded which). The CDR3 protein is CSASDRGGGQPQHF. In nucleotides, the CDR3 is TGCAGTGCTTCCGACAGGGGGGGAGGTCAGCCCCAGCATTTT.